The TCR beta chain under discussion was sequenced for a study of blood T cells in healthy people across ages. Germline V gives CDR1 SGHDN, CDR2 FVKESK. The CDR3 has 20 amino acids. Per sample, no less than 5 micrograms of total RNA were extracted. A J-beta primer mix and a sample-barcoded 5' primer were used in a second PCR of about 7 to 12 cycles. Each cDNA was tagged by a template-switch adaptor containing 12 random nucleotides. MiXCR, applied by TCRdb to the 5' RACE reads, yields one record per CDR3 protein. This table has about 1,500,000 distinct CDR3 sequences, about 43% appearing once. This clonotype was found once. Its antigen remains unidentified. An end of the junction differs from the germline gene, which may be a read error. Findings of the study overall: Diversity was higher, and naive CD4+ cells more numerous, in long-lived donors than in aged donors. Across the age range, TCR beta diversity per million T cells fell in a roughly linear way.

Sequencing was carried out using blood. This receptor was identified in a woman aged 18-29 years in good health. The chain employs TRBV14 and TRBJ2-3, with 9 bases fitting TRBD1. DNA for the CDR3: TGTGCCTGCAGCCAATTTCGGGACAGGGTACCGTTATTTGGCACAGATACGCAGTATTTT. Translation gives CACSQFRDRVPLFGTDTQYF.